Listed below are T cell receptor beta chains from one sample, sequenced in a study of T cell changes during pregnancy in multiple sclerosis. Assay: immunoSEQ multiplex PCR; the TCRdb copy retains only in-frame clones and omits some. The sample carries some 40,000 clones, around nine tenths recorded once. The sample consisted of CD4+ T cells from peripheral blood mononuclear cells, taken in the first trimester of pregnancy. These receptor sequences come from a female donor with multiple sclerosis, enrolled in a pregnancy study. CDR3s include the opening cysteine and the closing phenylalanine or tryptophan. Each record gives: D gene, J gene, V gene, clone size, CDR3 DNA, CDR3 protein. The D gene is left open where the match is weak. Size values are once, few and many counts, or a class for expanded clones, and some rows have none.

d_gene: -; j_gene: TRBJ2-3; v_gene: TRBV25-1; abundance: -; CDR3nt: TGTGCCAGCAGTGAGGCCCTCTCCACAGATACGCAGTATTTT; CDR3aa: CASSEALSTDTQYF
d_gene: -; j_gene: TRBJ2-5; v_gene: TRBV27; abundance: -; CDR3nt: TGTGCCCCATCCGGGGAGACCCAGTACTTC; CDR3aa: CAPSGETQYF
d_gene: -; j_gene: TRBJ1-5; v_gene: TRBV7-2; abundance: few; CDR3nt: TGTGCCAGCAGCTTATACGGGAGTAATCAGCCCCAGCATTTT; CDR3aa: CASSLYGSNQPQHF
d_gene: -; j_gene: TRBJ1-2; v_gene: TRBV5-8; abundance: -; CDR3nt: TGTGCCAGCAGCGGCTCCGGGACACCAACTATTACTAACTATGGCTACACCTTC; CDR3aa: CASSGSGTPTITNYGYTF
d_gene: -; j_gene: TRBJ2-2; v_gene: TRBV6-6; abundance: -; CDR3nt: TGTGCCAGCAGGGAACGACAGGTCACCGGGGAGCTGTTTTTT; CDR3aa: CASRERQVTGELFF
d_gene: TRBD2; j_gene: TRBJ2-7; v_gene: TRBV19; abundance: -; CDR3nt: TGTGCCAGTAGTAGCGGGACTAGCGGGAGCTTCGAGCAGTACTTC; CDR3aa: CASSSGTSGSFEQYF
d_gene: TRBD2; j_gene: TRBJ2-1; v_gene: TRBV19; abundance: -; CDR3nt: TGTGCCAGTACCCAAAACCGGCTAGCGGGGGGTGAGCAGTTCTTC; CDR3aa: CASTQNRLAGGEQFF
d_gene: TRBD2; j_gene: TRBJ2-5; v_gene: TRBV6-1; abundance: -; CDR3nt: TGTGCCAGCAGTGAAGGGGCGGGGGGAGAGACCCAGTACTTC; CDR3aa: CASSEGAGGETQYF
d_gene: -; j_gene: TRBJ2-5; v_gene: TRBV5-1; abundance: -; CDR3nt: TGCGCCAGCAGCTTGGTCAGGGCGGCGGAGACCCAGTACTTC; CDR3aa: CASSLVRAAETQYF
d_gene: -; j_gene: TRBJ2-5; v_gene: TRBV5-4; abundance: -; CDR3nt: TGTGCCAGCAGCTTGAGACGACTTACCGAGACCCAGTACTTC; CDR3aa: CASSLRRLTETQYF
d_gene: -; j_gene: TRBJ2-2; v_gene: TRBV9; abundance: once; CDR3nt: TGTGCCAGCAGCGGCCGGGACTTCCTCACCGGGGAGCTGTTTTTT; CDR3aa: CASSGRDFLTGELFF
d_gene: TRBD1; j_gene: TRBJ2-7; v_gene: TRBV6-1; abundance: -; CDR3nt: TGTGCCAGCACTGAAGGACAGGGCGGGTCCAACGAGCAGTACTTC; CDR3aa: CASTEGQGGSNEQYF
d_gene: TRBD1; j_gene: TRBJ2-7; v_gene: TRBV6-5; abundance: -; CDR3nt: TGTGCCAGCAGACGACAGGGCCTCTCCTACGAGCAGTACTTC; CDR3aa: CASRRQGLSYEQYF
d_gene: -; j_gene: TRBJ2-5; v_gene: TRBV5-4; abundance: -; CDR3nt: TGTGCCAGCAGCCTGACGGGGGTATCAGAGACCCAGTACTTC; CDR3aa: CASSLTGVSETQYF
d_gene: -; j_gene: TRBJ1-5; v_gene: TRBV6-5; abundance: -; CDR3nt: TGTGCCAGCAGTTACCGCGACAGTACTCAGCCCCAGCATTTT; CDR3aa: CASSYRDSTQPQHF
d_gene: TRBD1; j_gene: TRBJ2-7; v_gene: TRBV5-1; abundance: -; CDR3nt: TGCGCCAGCACCCCCAGGCCGGGACAGGGGGCCTACGAGCAGTACTTC; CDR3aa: CASTPRPGQGAYEQYF
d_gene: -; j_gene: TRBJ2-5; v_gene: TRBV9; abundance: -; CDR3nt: TGTGCCAGCAGCGTTCAAGCGTCACAAGAGACCCAGTACTTC; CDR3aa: CASSVQASQETQYF
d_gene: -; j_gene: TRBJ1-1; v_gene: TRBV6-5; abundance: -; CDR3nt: TGTGCCAGCAGTTTGCTTGGGGCAACTGAAGCTTTCTTT; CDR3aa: CASSLLGATEAFF
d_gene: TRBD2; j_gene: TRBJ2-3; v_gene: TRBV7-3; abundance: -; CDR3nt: TGTGCCAGCAGCTTAATGCCCCTGGGAGGGGCAAGCACAGATACGCAGTATTTT; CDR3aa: CASSLMPLGGASTDTQYF
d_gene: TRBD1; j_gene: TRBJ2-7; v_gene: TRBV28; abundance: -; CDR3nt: TGTGCCAGCAGTTTTAAGTTGACCCTGGGACAGGGGGGTGGCTACGAGCAGTACTTC; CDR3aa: CASSFKLTLGQGGGYEQYF
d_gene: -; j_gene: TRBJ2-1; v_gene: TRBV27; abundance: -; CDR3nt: TGTGCCAGCAGTTCACCCGCATGGGCCCTAAGCTCCTACAATGAGCAGTTCTTC; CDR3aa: CASSSPAWALSSYNEQFF
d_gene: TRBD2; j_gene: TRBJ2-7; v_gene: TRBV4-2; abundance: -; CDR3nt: TGTGCCAGCAGCCACAATATCGCGGCTAGCGGGAGAAATGAGCAGTACTTC; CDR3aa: CASSHNIAASGRNEQYF
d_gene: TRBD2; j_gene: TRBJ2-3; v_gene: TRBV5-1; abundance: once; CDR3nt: TGCGCCAGCAGCTTGGATCCTAGCGGGAGATTAGATACGCAGTATTTT; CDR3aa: CASSLDPSGRLDTQYF
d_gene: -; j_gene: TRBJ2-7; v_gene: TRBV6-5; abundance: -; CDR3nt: TGTGCCAGCAGCACACAGGACGAGCAGTACTTC; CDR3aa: CASSTQDEQYF
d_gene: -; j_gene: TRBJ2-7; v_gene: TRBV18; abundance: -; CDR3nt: TGTGCCAGCTCACCTCCGGGGGCGGGGGCGGTCCACGAGCAGTACTTC; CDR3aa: CASSPPGAGAVHEQYF
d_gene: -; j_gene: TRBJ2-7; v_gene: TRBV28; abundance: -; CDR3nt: TGTGCCAGCAGTTTTCAGAACTACGAGCAGTACTTC; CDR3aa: CASSFQNYEQYF
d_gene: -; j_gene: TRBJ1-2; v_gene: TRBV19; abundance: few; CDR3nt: TGTGCCAGTAGTTCGCAACAGGGATTTTTCAATGGCTACACCTTC; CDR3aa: CASSSQQGFFNGYTF
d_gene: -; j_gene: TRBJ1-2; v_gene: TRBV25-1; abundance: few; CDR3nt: TGTGCCAGCAGTGGCGGATCTGGCTACACCTTC; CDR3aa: CASSGGSGYTF
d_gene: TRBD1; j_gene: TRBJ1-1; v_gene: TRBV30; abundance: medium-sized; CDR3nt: TGTGCCTGGAGTGTACAGGGGGCCGGTGAAGCTTTCTTT; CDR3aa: CAWSVQGAGEAFF
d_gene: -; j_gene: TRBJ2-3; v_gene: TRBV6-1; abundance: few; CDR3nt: TGTGCCAGCAGTGACGGTCCCACCAACCGGGATACGCAGTATTTT; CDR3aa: CASSDGPTNRDTQYF
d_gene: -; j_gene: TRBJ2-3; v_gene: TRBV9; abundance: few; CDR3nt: TGTGCCAGCAGCGTAGCGGGTGCCCACACAGATACGCAGTATTTT; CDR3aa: CASSVAGAHTDTQYF
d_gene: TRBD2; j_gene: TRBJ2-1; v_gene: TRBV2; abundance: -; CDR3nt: TGTGCCAGCAGTGAAACAGCGGGAGGGCGGGGTGAGCAGTTCTTC; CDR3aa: CASSETAGGRGEQFF
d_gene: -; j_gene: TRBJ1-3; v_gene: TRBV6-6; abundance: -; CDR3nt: TGTGCCAGCAGTTACCCTGACAGAAACACCATATATTTT; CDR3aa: CASSYPDRNTIYF
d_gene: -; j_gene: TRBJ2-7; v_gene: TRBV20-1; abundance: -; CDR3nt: TGCAGTGCTCACTCGGGTAGCGAGCAGTACTTC; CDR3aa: CSAHSGSEQYF
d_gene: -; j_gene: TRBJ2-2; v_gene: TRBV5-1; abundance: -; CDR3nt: TGCGCCAGCAACCGGCTTGAGGGTTTCGACACCGGGGAGCTGTTTTTT; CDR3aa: CASNRLEGFDTGELFF
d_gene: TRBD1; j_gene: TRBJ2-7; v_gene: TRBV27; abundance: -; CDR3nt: TGTGCCAGCAGTGCCGGACAGGGAAGTTCCTACGAGCAGTACTTC; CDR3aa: CASSAGQGSSYEQYF
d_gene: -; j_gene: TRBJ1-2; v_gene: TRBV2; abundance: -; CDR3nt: TGTGCCAGCAGCGGGAGTTCTTATGGCTACACCTTC; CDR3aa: CASSGSSYGYTF
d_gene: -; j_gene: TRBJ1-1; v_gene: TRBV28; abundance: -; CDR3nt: TGTGCCAGCAGTGGATCACTTTGGGGGGGGAACACTGAAGCTTTCTTT; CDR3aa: CASSGSLWGGNTEAFF
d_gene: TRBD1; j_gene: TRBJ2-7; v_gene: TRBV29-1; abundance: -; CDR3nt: TGCAGCGTTGAAGTAAGCTGGCAGGGGGCTCGTGAGCAGTACTTC; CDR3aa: CSVEVSWQGAREQYF
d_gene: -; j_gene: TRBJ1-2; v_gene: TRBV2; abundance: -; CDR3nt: TGTGCCAGCAGTGAACAGCAGGGGAACTATGGCTACACCTTC; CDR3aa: CASSEQQGNYGYTF
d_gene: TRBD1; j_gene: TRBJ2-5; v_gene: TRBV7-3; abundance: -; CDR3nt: TGTGCCAGCAGCCCCCGGACAGGGGAGACCCAGTACTTC; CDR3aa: CASSPRTGETQYF
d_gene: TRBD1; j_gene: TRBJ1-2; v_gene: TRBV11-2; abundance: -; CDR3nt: TGTGCCAGCAGCTTAACCGGACAGGGGGCTAGTGGCTACACCTTC; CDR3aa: CASSLTGQGASGYTF
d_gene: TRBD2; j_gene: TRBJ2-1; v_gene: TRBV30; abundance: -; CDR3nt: TGTGCCTTGGGACTAGCGGGACGGTATGAGCAGTTCTTC; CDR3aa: CALGLAGRYEQFF